This T cell receptor beta chain was recorded in a study of T cell responses to AZD1222 COVID-19 vaccine. On this clone: The antigen remains unidentified.

Sequencing used immunoSEQ multiplex PCR; TCRdb keeps in-frame clones, though not all of them. This table has tens of thousands of clones, approximately 90% appearing once. Notes on the study in general: Repertoires in all cases were sampled only once the peak T cell response had passed. Baseline serostatus was positive in only six AZD1222 recipients.

The CDR3 consists of 17 residues. The germline V and J ends were trimmed by 3 bases and 0 bases, with 12 bases remaining between them. Germline V gene lookup returns CDR1 KGHSH and CDR2 LQKENI. The TCR sequence derives from an adult in good health. Sequenced here: peripheral blood, sampled on day 0 of MenACWY control vaccination. The gene calls are TRBV18 and TRBJ2-6; D may be TRBD2 (5 bases). The CDR3 DNA is TGTGCCAGCTCACCGTCGGACTCTTACTCTGGGGCCAACGTCCTGACTTTC. Translating gives CASSPSDSYSGANVLTF.